This entry concerns a single TCR beta chain. No cognate antigen has been identified for it. The sample holds no much larger clone one base away, and base qualities are not on file. Separate from the roughly 650-subject first cohort, the validation cohort of 120 subjects was the group to which the donors belonged. The sample comes from a study of cytomegalovirus exposure and HLA in healthy donors (dated by TCRdb to the late 2010s). Regarding the study in general: According to a later analysis, the 110 or so validation repertoires were produced on the same platform as the 700 or so repertoires of the first cohort. The aim of the study was to test whether cataloging public T cell receptors could identify signatures of past pathogen exposure. Besides the first cohort of approximately 670 subjects, a separate validation cohort made up of 120 or so different subjects was used. To predict cytomegalovirus infection status, the study combined high-throughput TCR immunosequencing, statistical association of individual TCRs with disease status, and machine learning. Results and caveats for the whole study, not just this receptor: The study gave a list of roughly 150 TCR beta chains associated with cytomegalovirus. It was suggested by the authors that the approach could potentially be generalized to other disease states and immunological phenotypes. A later analysis lacked HLA typing for the validation cohort, so it scored co-occurrence in that cohort across all 110 or so repertoires. Most TCR sequences were observed very rarely across donors, whereas some public TCRs were present in many individuals. A later analysis found that TCRs clustered in the first cohort also tended to co-occur in the 120 validation repertoires, with approximately 94% of cluster scores above 0. The classifier was reported to diagnose cytomegalovirus status with high specificity and sensitivity in both the original and validation cohorts. In vitro tests confirmed that three of the cytomegalovirus-associated TCR beta chains recognize cytomegalovirus antigens.

Library creation used the immunoSEQ multiplex PCR assay. The source study handled its data this way. To diagnose cytomegalovirus status from the catalog of TCR beta chain sequences, a statistical classification framework was built. TCRdb limited this immuneACCESS table to in-frame rearrangements with V and J called. A share of clones is missing; checked studies link under half to unresolved V genes, and the rest is unexplained. V and J calls and clone size are as listed in that table; D and trimming were resolved from the DNA. In this sample the table shows 300,000 to 400,000 clones, roughly 89% of which occur a single time. The ten largest account for roughly 0.83% of the sample. The CDR3 holds 15 amino acids from the cysteine to the phenylalanine. Only the CDR3 region is kept as DNA, spanning 45 bases read in frame from base 1. The germline V gene encodes CDR1 SGHNT and CDR2 YYREEE (reference sequence). Trimming takes 3 bases from V and 2 bases from J, and the germline ends sit 11 bases apart.

The sample comprised PBMCs. The source is a woman aged 18 to 35 in good health and CMV-seronegative. The chain was built from TRBV5-4 and TRBJ1-4; there is no confident call for the D gene. The CDR3 here reads CASSSTFGTNEKLFF. In nucleotides, the sequence is TGTGCCAGCAGCTCTACCTTCGGGACTAATGAAAAACTGTTTTTT.